These T cell receptor beta chains were read from a single sample in a study of post-analysis software for immune sequencing data. Using its own MiXCR run on the PCR reads, TCRdb lists one record per CDR3 protein. The sample contains 170,000 or so distinct CDR3 sequences, about 29% of which appear only once. Source material: blood. These receptors originate from a girl aged 5 to 17 with multiple sclerosis. Each CDR3 is given with its conserved first and last residue. Fields, in order: J gene, D gene, V gene, CDR3 protein. The D gene is left open where the match is weak.

j_gene: TRBJ1-2
d_gene: -
v_gene: TRBV3-1
CDR3aa: CASSQDLGFGGYTF

j_gene: TRBJ1-2
d_gene: TRBD1
v_gene: TRBV27
CDR3aa: CASSLRQGRNYGYTF

j_gene: TRBJ2-7
d_gene: -
v_gene: TRBV29-1
CDR3aa: CSVDGSPYEQYF

j_gene: TRBJ2-3
d_gene: TRBD1
v_gene: TRBV12-3/TRBV12-4
CDR3aa: CASSPQGQRTDTQYF

j_gene: TRBJ1-5
d_gene: -
v_gene: TRBV3-1
CDR3aa: CASSQRGGHQPQHF

j_gene: TRBJ2-7
d_gene: TRBD2
v_gene: TRBV20-1
CDR3aa: CSARGAGGRYEQYF

j_gene: TRBJ2-5
d_gene: -
v_gene: TRBV7-2
CDR3aa: CASSQGGRGQETQYF

j_gene: TRBJ2-1
d_gene: TRBD2
v_gene: TRBV7-3
CDR3aa: CASSLQAGTYYNEQFF

j_gene: TRBJ2-7
d_gene: TRBD2
v_gene: TRBV11-2
CDR3aa: CASSFGTSGRAVEQYF

j_gene: TRBJ2-2
d_gene: -
v_gene: TRBV2
CDR3aa: CASSEVGGTGELFF

j_gene: TRBJ2-3
d_gene: -
v_gene: TRBV20-1
CDR3aa: CSAKEPFTDTQYF

j_gene: TRBJ2-1
d_gene: -
v_gene: TRBV20-1
CDR3aa: CSASLPGYYNEQFF

j_gene: TRBJ1-2
d_gene: TRBD1
v_gene: TRBV27
CDR3aa: CASSLGSGGGYGYTF

j_gene: TRBJ2-7
d_gene: TRBD1
v_gene: TRBV12-3/TRBV12-4
CDR3aa: CASSFGTGGEQYF

j_gene: TRBJ1-2
d_gene: TRBD1
v_gene: TRBV28
CDR3aa: CASSLVAQGNYGYTF

j_gene: TRBJ2-1
d_gene: TRBD2
v_gene: TRBV4-1
CDR3aa: CASSHRTSASYNEQFF

j_gene: TRBJ1-2
d_gene: -
v_gene: TRBV29-1
CDR3aa: CSGAGGSQGYGYTF

j_gene: TRBJ2-7
d_gene: -
v_gene: TRBV3-1
CDR3aa: CASSWDYEQYF

j_gene: TRBJ2-6
d_gene: TRBD1
v_gene: TRBV5-1
CDR3aa: CASGRQGAWSGANVLTF

j_gene: -
d_gene: -
v_gene: TRBV28
CDR3aa: CASENLLYEQYF

j_gene: TRBJ1-2
d_gene: -
v_gene: TRBV29-1
CDR3aa: CSVSAGLYGYTF

j_gene: TRBJ2-2
d_gene: -
v_gene: TRBV19
CDR3aa: CASSYPSGTEGSGERFF

j_gene: TRBJ2-4
d_gene: -
v_gene: TRBV7-6
CDR3aa: CASSLESGGVRLYF

j_gene: -
d_gene: -
v_gene: TRBV12-3/TRBV12-4
CDR3aa: CTSSLVGRAKQQETQYF

j_gene: TRBJ2-1
d_gene: TRBD2
v_gene: TRBV30
CDR3aa: CAWSPLGSGRAGEQFF

j_gene: TRBJ1-5
d_gene: -
v_gene: TRBV28
CDR3aa: CASSLWYGGRGIGASNQPQHF

j_gene: TRBJ2-3
d_gene: TRBD1
v_gene: TRBV12-3/TRBV12-4
CDR3aa: CASSSDRASYF

j_gene: TRBJ2-5
d_gene: -
v_gene: TRBV20-1
CDR3aa: CSARIPYGGETQYF

j_gene: TRBJ2-1
d_gene: TRBD1
v_gene: TRBV7-9
CDR3aa: CASSPTTGSSYNEQFF

j_gene: TRBJ1-1
d_gene: -
v_gene: TRBV27
CDR3aa: CASSLSGAVNTEAFF

j_gene: TRBJ1-1
d_gene: -
v_gene: TRBV10-3
CDR3aa: CAIRTGPTVAFF

j_gene: TRBJ2-7
d_gene: -
v_gene: TRBV5-1
CDR3aa: CASSLVSSSRGSYEQYF

j_gene: TRBJ2-1
d_gene: TRBD1
v_gene: TRBV29-1
CDR3aa: CSVLRSRTGGRNEQFF

j_gene: TRBJ2-1
d_gene: -
v_gene: TRBV29-1
CDR3aa: CSVEDQYNEQFF

j_gene: TRBJ2-5
d_gene: -
v_gene: TRBV11-2
CDR3aa: CASSLGGGETQYF

j_gene: TRBJ2-1
d_gene: -
v_gene: TRBV6-5
CDR3aa: CASSTTTIRVVSFF

j_gene: TRBJ1-2
d_gene: TRBD1
v_gene: TRBV7-2
CDR3aa: CASSLDRLGGYTF

j_gene: TRBJ2-5
d_gene: TRBD1
v_gene: TRBV5-1
CDR3aa: CASGYGDRVWEETQYF

j_gene: TRBJ1-2
d_gene: -
v_gene: TRBV28
CDR3aa: CASRRTSYGYTF

j_gene: TRBJ2-2
d_gene: -
v_gene: TRBV10-3
CDR3aa: CAIRESRGGKSNTGELFF

j_gene: TRBJ2-1
d_gene: TRBD2
v_gene: TRBV3-1
CDR3aa: CASSHLAGGPDEQFF

j_gene: TRBJ1-1
d_gene: -
v_gene: TRBV29-1
CDR3aa: CSVKAGDYTEAFF

j_gene: TRBJ1-2
d_gene: TRBD1
v_gene: TRBV29-1
CDR3aa: CSVGGQGVNYGYTF

j_gene: TRBJ2-1
d_gene: TRBD2
v_gene: TRBV4-1
CDR3aa: CASGSGTAGGEQFF

j_gene: TRBJ1-2
d_gene: TRBD1
v_gene: TRBV12-3/TRBV12-4
CDR3aa: CASSRDRGDLANYGYTF

j_gene: TRBJ2-7
d_gene: -
v_gene: TRBV5-1
CDR3aa: CASSPGRGPTIIYEQYF

j_gene: TRBJ2-2
d_gene: -
v_gene: TRBV19
CDR3aa: CASGRLDTGELFF